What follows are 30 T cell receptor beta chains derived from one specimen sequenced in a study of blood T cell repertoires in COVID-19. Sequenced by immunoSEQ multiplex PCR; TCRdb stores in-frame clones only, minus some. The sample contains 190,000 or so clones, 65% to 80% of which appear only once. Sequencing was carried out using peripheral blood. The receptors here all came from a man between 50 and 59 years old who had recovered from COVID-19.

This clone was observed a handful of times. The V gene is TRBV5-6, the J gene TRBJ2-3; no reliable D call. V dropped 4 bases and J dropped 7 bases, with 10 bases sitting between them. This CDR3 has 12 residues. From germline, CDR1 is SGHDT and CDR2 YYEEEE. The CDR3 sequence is CASSPGRHTQYF. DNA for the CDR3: TGTGCCAGCAGCCCGGGTCGTCATACGCAGTATTTT.

The CDR3, as DNA: TGTGCTAGTGGACCTACTAGCGGGAGAATAGGAGATACGCAGTATTTT. It encodes CASGPTSGRIGDTQYF. The chain is built from TRBV12-5 and TRBJ2-3; the match to TRBD2 covers 11 bases. The V segment lost 6 bases and the J segment 5 bases; nucleotides outside the gene matches: 10. Looked up from germline, CDR1 is LGHNT and CDR2 is FRNRAP. This CDR3 has 16 residues.

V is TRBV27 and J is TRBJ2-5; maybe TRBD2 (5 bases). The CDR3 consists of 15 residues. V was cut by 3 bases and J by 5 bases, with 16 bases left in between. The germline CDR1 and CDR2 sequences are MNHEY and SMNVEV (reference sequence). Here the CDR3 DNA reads TGTGCCAGCAGTTTCTTAGGCGGGTTAGGGGAGACCCAGTACTTC. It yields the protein CASSFLGGLGETQYF.

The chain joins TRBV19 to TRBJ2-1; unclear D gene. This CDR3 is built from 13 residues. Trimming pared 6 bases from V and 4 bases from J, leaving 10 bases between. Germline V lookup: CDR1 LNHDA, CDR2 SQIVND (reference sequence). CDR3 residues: CASSRYLYNEQFF. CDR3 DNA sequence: TGTGCCAGTAGCCGGTACCTATACAATGAGCAGTTCTTC.

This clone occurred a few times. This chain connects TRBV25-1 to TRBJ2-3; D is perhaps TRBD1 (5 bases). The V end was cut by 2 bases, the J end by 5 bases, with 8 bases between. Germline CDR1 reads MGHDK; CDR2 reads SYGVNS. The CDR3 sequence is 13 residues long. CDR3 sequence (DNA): TGTGCCAGCAGTGAACAGGGATTAGATACGCAGTATTTT. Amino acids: CASSEQGLDTQYF.

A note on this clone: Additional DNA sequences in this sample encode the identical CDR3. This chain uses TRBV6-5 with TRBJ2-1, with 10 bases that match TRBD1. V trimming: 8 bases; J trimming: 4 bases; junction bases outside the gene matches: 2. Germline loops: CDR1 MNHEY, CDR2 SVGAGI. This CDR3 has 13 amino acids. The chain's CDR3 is CASGDRGYNEQFF. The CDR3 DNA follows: TGTGCCAGCGGGGACAGGGGATACAATGAGCAGTTCTTC.

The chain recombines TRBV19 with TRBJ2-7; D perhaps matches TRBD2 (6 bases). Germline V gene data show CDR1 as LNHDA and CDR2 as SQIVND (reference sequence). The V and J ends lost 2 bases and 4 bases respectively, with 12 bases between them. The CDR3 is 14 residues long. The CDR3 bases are TGTGCCAGTAGTATAAGGGAGGCGGCGTACGAGCAGTACTTC. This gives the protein CASSIREAAYEQYF.

CDR3 sequence (DNA): TGCGCCAGCAGCTTCGGACTAGTTCCGAATGAGCAGTTCTTC. This encodes CASSFGLVPNEQFF. This chain joins TRBV5-1 and TRBJ2-1; 7 nucleotides match TRBD2. The V gene's germline CDR1 is SGHRS and CDR2 YFSETQ. CDR3 length equals 14 residues. V shed 2 bases, J shed 7 bases, and the junction held 6 bases outside the gene matches.

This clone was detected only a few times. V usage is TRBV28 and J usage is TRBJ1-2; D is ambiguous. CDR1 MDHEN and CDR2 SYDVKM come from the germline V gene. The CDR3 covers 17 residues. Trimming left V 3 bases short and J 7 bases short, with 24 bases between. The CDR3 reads CASSFLGPVQPRGGYTF. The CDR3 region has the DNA TGTGCCAGCAGTTTTCTAGGCCCGGTCCAGCCGCGGGGTGGCTACACCTTC.

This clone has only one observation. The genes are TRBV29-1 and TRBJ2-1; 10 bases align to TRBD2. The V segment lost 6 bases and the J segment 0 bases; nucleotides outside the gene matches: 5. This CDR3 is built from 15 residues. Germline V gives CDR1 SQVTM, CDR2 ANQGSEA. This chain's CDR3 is CSVAGTSVSYNEQFF. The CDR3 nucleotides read TGCAGCGTCGCCGGGACTAGCGTCTCCTACAATGAGCAGTTCTTC.

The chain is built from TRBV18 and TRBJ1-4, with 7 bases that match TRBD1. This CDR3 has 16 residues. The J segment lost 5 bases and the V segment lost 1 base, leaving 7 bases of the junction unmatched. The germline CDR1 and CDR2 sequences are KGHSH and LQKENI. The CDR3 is CASSPLPGQTNEKLFF. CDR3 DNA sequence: TGTGCCAGCTCACCACTACCGGGACAGACCAATGAAAAACTGTTTTTT.

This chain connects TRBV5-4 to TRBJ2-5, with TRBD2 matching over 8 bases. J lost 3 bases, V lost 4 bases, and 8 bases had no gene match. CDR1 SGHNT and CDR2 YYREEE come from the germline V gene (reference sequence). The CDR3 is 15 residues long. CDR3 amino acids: CASSPLAGHKETQYF. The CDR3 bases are TGTGCCAGCAGCCCCTTAGCGGGACACAAAGAGACCCAGTACTTC. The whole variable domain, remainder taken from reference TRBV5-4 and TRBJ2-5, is ETGVTQSPTHLIKTRGQQVTLRCSSQSGHNTVSWYQQALGQGPQFIFQYYREEENGRGNFPPRFSGLQFPNYSSELNVNALELDDSALYLCASSPLAGHKETQYFGPGTRLLVL.

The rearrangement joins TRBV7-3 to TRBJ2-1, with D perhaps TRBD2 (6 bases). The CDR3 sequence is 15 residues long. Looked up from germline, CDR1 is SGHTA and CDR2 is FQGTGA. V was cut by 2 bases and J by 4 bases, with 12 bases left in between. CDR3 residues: CASSLENSGYNEQFF. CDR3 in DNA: TGTGCCAGCAGCTTAGAGAATAGCGGATACAATGAGCAGTTCTTC.

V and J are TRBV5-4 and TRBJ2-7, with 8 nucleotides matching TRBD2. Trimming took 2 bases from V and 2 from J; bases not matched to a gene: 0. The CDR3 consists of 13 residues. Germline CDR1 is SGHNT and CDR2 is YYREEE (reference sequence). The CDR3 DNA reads TGTGCCAGCAGCTTTAGCGGGGCCTACGAGCAGTACTTC. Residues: CASSFSGAYEQYF.

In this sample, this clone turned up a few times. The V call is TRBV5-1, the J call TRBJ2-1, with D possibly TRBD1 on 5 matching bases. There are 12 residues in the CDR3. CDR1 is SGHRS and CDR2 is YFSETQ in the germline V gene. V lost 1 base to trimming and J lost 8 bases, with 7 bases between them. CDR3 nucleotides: TGCGCCAGCAGCTTGCAGGGTGATGAGCAGTTCTTC. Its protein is CASSLQGDEQFF.

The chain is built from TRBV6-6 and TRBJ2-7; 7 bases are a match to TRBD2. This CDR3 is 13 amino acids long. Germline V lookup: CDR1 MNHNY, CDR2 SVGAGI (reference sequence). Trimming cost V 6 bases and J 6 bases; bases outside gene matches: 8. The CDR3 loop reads CASRELALVEQYF. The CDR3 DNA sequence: TGTGCCAGCAGAGAACTAGCGCTGGTCGAGCAGTACTTC.

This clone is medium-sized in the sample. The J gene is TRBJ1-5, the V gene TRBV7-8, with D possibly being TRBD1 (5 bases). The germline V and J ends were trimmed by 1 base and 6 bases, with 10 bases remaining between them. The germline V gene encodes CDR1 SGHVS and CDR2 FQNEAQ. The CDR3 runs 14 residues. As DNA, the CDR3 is TGTGCCAGCAGCTTAGGCAGGGTTGGTCAGCCCCAGCATTTT. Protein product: CASSLGRVGQPQHF.

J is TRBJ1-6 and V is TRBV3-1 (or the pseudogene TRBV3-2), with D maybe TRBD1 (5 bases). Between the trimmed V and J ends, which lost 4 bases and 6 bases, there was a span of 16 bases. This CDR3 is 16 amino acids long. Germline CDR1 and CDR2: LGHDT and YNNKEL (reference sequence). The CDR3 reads CASSLSGGRGNSPLHF. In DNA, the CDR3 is TGTGCCAGCAGCCTGAGCGGGGGTCGGGGTAATTCACCCCTCCACTTT.

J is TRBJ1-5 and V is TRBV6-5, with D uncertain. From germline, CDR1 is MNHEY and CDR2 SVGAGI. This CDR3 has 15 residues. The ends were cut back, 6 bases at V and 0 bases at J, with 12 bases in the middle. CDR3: CASRVRRDSNQPQHF. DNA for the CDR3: TGTGCCAGCAGGGTACGGAGGGATAGCAATCAGCCCCAGCATTTT.

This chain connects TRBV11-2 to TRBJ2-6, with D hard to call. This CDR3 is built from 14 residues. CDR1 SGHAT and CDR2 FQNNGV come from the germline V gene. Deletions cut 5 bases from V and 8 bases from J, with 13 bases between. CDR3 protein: CASSLTPRPNVLTF. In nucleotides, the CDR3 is TGTGCCAGCAGCCTCACGCCGAGGCCCAACGTCCTGACTTTC.

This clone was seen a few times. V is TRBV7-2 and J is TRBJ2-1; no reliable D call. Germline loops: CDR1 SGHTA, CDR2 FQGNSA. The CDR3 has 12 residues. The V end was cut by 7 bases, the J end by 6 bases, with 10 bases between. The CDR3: CASTLEVNEQFF. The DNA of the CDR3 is TGTGCCAGCACCCTAGAGGTCAATGAGCAGTTCTTC.

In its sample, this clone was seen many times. Written as DNA, the CDR3 is TGTGCCATCAGTGAGTCCGCACAGGGAAGTAACTATGGCTACACCTTC. This gives the protein CAISESAQGSNYGYTF. The chain is built from TRBV10-3 and TRBJ1-2; TRBD1 is a possible D gene (6 bases). The germline V gene has CDR1 ENHRY and CDR2 SYGVKD. The CDR3 length is 16 residues. Trimming took off 0 bases at V and 1 base at J, with 12 bases between the two ends.

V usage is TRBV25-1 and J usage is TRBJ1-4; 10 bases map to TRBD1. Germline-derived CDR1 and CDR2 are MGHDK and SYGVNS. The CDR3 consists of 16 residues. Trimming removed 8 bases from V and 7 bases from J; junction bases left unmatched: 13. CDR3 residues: CASSGQGSSLGEKLFF. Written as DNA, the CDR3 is TGTGCCAGCTCGGGACAGGGGTCCAGCTTAGGTGAAAAACTGTTTTTT.

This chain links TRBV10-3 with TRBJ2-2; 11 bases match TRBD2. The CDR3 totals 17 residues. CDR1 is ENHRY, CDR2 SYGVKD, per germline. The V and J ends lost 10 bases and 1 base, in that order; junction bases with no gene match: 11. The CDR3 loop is CATGGLAERKNTGELFF. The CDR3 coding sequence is TGTGCCACCGGGGGACTAGCGGAGAGGAAGAACACCGGGGAGCTGTTTTTT.

In DNA form, the CDR3 reads TGTGCCAGCAGGGGAGCGGGAGTGCAAGAGACCCAGTACTTC. This encodes CASRGAGVQETQYF. The V and J genes are TRBV7-6 and TRBJ2-5; 8 bases agree with TRBD2. Germline V gives CDR1 SGHVS, CDR2 FNYEAQ. CDR3 length: 14 residues. V was clipped by 6 bases and J by 2 bases; unmatched bases: 5.

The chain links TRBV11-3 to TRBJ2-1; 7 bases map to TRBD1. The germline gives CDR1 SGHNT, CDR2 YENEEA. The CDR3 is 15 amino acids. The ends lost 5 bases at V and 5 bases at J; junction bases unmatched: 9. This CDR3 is CASSTRGQPHNEQFF. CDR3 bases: TGTGCCAGCAGCACTAGGGGACAGCCTCACAATGAGCAGTTCTTC.

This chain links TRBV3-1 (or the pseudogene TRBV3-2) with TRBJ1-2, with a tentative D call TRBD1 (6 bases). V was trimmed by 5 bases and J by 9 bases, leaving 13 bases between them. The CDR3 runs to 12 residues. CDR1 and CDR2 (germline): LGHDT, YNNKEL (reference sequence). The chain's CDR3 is CASSDRQDSYTF. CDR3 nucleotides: TGTGCCAGCAGCGACCGACAGGATAGCTACACCTTC.

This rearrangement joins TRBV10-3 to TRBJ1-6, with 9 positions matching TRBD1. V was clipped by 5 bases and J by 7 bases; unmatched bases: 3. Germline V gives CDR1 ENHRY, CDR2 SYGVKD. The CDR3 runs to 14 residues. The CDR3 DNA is TGTGCCATCAGTCCTGGACAGGGGAATTCACCCCTCCACTTT. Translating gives CAISPGQGNSPLHF.

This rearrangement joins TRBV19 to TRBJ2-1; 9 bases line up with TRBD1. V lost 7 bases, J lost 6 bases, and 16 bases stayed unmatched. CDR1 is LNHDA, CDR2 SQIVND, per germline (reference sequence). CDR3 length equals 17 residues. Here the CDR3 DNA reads TGTGCCAGTATTCGTACGGAGGGACAGGGTTCTCGCAATGAGCAGTTCTTC. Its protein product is CASIRTEGQGSRNEQFF.

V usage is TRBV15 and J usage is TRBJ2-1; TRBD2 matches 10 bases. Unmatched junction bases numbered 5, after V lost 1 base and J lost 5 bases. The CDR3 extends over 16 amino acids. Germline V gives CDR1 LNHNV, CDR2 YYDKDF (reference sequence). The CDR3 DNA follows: TGTGCCACCAGCAGAGCGCTAGCGGGAGCCCACAATGAGCAGTTCTTC. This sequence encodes CATSRALAGAHNEQFF.